This TCR beta chain derives from a study of blood T cell repertoires in COVID-19. Generated by immunoSEQ multiplex PCR, the TCRdb table keeps only in-frame clones and is missing some. The repertoire consists of approximately 170,000 clones, with 70% to 80% occurring once and the leading ten covering around 12%. CDR1 SGHTS and CDR2 YDEGEE come from the germline V gene. The CDR3 sequence is 14 residues long. With V trimmed by 4 bases and J by 3 bases, 5 bases remained unmatched. The sequence derives from a woman aged 50 to 60 with acute or convalescent COVID-19. The chain combines TRBV5-8 with TRBJ2-7, with 9 bases lining up with TRBD1. Sequenced sample: peripheral blood. The CDR3 here is CASSAGTGFYEQYF. The CDR3 bases are TGTGCCAGCAGCGCCGGGACAGGGTTCTACGAGCAGTACTTC.